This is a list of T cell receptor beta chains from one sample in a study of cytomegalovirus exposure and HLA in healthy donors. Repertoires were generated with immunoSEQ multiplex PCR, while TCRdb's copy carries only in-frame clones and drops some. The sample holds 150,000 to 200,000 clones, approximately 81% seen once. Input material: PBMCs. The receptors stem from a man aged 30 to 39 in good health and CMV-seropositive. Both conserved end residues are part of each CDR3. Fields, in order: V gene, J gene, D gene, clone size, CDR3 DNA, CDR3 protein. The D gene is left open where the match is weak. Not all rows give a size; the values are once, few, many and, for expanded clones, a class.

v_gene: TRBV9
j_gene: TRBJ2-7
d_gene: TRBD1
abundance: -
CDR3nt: TGTGCCAGCAGCGTAGCCCCAACGGACAGGGGTTACGAGCAGTACTTC
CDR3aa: CASSVAPTDRGYEQYF

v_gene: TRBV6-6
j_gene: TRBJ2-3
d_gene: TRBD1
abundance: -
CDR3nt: TGTGCCAGCAGTTTCGGGACAGGACAGAGCACAGATACGCAGTATTTT
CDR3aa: CASSFGTGQSTDTQYF

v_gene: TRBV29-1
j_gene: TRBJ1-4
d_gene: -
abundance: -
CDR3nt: TGCAGCGTATTCCAATGGGGCAATGAAAAACTGTTTTTT
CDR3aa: CSVFQWGNEKLFF

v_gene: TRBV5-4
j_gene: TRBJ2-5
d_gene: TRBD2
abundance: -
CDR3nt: TGTGCCAGCAGCCTCCGACTAGCGGGAGACGTAGAGACCCAGTACTTC
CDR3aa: CASSLRLAGDVETQYF

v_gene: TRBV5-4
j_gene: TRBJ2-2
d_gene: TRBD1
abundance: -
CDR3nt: TGTGCCAGCAGCCCCCCCGGACAGGGGGCGCACACCGGGGAGCTGTTTTTT
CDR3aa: CASSPPGQGAHTGELFF

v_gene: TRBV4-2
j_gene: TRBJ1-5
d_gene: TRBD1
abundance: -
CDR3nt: TGTGCCAGCAGCCAAGATATGGAAGGGGGCGGACAGCCCCAGCATTTT
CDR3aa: CASSQDMEGGGQPQHF

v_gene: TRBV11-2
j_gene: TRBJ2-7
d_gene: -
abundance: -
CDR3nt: TGTGCCAGCAGCTTGGGGGGCTCCTACGAGCAGTACTTC
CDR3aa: CASSLGGSYEQYF

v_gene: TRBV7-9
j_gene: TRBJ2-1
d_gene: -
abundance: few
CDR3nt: TGTTCCAGCAGCTTAGGCCCAACCTCGGGAGATGAGCAGTTCTTC
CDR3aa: CSSSLGPTSGDEQFF

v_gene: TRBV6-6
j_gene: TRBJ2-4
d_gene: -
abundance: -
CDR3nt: TGTGCCAGCAGTTACTCCCAGGTATCGATCGAAAACATTCAGTACTTC
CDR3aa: CASSYSQVSIENIQYF

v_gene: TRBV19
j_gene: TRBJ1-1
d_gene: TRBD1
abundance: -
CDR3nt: TGTGCCAGTAACCCTACCGCCAGGGGGCGGAAGAACACTGAAGCTTTCTTT
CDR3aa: CASNPTARGRKNTEAFF

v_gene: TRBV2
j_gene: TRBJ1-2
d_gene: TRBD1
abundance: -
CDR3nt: TGTGCCGGTTTGACAGGGAACTATGGCTACACCTTC
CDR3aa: CAGLTGNYGYTF

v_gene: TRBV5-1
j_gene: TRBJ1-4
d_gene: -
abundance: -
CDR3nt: TGCGCCAGCCGCGGGTGGCGTGGGAATGAAAAACTGTTTTTT
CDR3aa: CASRGWRGNEKLFF

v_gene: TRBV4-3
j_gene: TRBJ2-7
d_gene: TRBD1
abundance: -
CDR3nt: TGCGCCAGCAGCCAGCTCTGGACAGGGTTATACGAGCAGTACTTC
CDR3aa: CASSQLWTGLYEQYF

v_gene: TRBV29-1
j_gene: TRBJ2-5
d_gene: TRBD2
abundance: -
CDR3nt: TGCAGCGTTGATGAAAGAATAGCGGGAGTGGCGGAGACCCAGTACTTC
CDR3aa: CSVDERIAGVAETQYF

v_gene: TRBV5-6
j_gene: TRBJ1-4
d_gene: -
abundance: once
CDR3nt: TGTGCCAGCACGAAGGGGGTGTCCCATAATGAAAAACTGTTTTTT
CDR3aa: CASTKGVSHNEKLFF

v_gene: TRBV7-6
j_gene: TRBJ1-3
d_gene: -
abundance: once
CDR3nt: TGTGCCAGCAGCTTAGAATCGGGACTCTGGAGCTCTGGAAACACCATATATTTT
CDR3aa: CASSLESGLWSSGNTIYF

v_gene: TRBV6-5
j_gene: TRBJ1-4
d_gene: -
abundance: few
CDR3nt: TGTGCCAGCAGTAGTTCAGGCGGGGAAAAACTGTTTTTT
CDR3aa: CASSSSGGEKLFF

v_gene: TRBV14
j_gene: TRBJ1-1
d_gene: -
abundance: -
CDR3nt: TGTGCCAGCAGCCAAGGAGGTGAGGAAGCTTTCTTT
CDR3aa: CASSQGGEEAFF

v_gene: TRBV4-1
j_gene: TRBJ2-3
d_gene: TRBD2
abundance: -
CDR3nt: TGCGCCAGCAGCCAAGAAGTAACTAGCGTTAGCACAGATACGCAGTATTTT
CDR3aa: CASSQEVTSVSTDTQYF

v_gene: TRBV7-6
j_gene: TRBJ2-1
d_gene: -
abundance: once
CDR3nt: TGTGCCAGCAGCTCCTATGACAATGAGCAGTTCTTC
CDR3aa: CASSSYDNEQFF

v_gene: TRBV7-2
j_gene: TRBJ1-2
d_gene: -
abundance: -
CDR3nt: TGTGCCAGCAGCTTTGCGGGGGCGTATGGCTACACCTTC
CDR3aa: CASSFAGAYGYTF

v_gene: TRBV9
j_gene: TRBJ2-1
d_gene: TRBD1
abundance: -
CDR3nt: TGTGCCAGCAGCTCGACAGGGTCCCACAATGAGCAGTTCTTC
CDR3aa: CASSSTGSHNEQFF

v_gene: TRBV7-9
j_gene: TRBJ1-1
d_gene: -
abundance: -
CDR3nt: TGTGCCACATCAGGGGCCCTAGAAGCTTTCTTT
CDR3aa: CATSGALEAFF

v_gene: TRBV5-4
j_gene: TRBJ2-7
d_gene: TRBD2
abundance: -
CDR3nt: TGTGCCAGCAGCTTTCTAGCGGGAGGTCCCTACGAGCAGTACTTC
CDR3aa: CASSFLAGGPYEQYF

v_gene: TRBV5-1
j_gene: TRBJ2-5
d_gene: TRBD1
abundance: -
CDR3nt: TGCGCCAGCAGCCTTCGGACAGGGGGCGTTGAGACCCAGTACTTC
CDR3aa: CASSLRTGGVETQYF